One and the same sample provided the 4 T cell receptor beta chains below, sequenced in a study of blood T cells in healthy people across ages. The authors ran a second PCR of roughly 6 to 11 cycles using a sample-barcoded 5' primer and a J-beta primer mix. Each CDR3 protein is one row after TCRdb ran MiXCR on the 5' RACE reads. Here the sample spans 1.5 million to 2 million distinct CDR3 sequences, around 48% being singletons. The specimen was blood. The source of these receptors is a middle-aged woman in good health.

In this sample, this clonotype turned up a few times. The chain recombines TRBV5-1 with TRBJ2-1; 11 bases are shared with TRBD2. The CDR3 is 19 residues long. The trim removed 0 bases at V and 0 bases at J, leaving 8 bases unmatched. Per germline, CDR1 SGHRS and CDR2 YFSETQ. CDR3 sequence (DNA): TGCGCCAGCAGCTTGGACGCGACTAGCGGGGCCGCCTCCTACAATGAGCAGTTCTTC. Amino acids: CASSLDATSGAASYNEQFF.

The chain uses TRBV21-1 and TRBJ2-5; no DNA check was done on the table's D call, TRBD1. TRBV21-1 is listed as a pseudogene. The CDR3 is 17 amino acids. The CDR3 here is CRLSDPVERAEQETQYF. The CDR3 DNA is TGTCGGCTCTCTGACCCGGTCGAAAGGGCGGAACAAGAGACCCAGTACTTC.

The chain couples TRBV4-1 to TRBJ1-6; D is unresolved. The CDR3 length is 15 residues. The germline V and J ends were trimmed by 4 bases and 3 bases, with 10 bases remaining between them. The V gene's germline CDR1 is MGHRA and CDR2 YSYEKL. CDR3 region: CASSLEDFYNSPLHF. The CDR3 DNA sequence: TGCGCCAGCAGCCTCGAGGACTTCTATAATTCACCCCTCCACTTT.

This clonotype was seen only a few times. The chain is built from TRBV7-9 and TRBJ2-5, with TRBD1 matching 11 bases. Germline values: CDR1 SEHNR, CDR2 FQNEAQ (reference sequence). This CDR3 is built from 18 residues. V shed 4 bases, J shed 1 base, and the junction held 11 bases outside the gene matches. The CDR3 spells CASSSRGTGTGGQETQYF. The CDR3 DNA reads TGTGCCAGCAGCTCTAGGGGTACCGGGACAGGGGGCCAAGAGACCCAGTACTTC.